These 10 T cell receptor beta chains share one sample of origin, sequenced in a study of cytomegalovirus exposure and HLA in healthy donors. Both 60 Vbeta primers and 13 Jbeta primers went into the PCR. TCRdb's table, derived via immunoSEQ multiplex PCR, lists solely in-frame clones and lacks some. Of some 170,000 clones listed, approximately 79% are singletons. Sequencing used PBMCs. The receptors were gathered from a man aged 40-50 years in good health and CMV-seropositive.

The chain links TRBV7-8 to TRBJ2-5; a weak D match, TRBD2 (6 bases). The V gene lost 3 bases and the J gene lost 5 bases, with 19 bases spanning the gap. The CDR3 has 16 residues. Germline CDR1 is SGHVS and CDR2 is FQNEAQ. CDR3 coding DNA: TGTGCCAGCAGCTTGGACTCCGGAGGGCAGTGGGAGACCCAGTACTTC. The encoded protein is CASSLDSGGQWETQYF.

This clone was counted a few times. For the CDR3, the DNA is TGTGCCAGCAGCCAAACTTCTAGTATTGAGCAGTTCTTC. Translated, it gives CASSQTSSIEQFF. The chain employs TRBV4-2 and TRBJ2-1, with D unresolved. Per germline, CDR1 LGHNA and CDR2 YNFKEQ. The CDR3 is made up of 13 amino acids. Trimming took 2 bases from V and 9 from J, leaving 11 bases between them.

The V gene is TRBV4-2, the J gene TRBJ2-5; maybe TRBD2 (5 bases). CDR3 length: 14 amino acids. Per the germline V gene, CDR1 is LGHNA and CDR2 is YNFKEQ. V was clipped by 1 base and J by 6 bases, with 12 bases between them. The CDR3 is CASSQAEGSKTQYF. The CDR3 nucleotides are TGTGCCAGCAGCCAAGCAGAGGGTTCCAAGACCCAGTACTTC.

V gene TRBV5-1 combines with J gene TRBJ2-4; 10 bases are shared with TRBD1. Losses at the gene ends were 4 bases for V and 12 bases for J; bases not matched to a gene: 16. The germline V gene encodes CDR1 SGHRS and CDR2 YFSETQ. The CDR3 covers 16 residues. This CDR3 is CASSAPEDRGLDSQYF. Here the CDR3 DNA reads TGCGCCAGCAGCGCACCGGAGGACAGGGGGTTGGACAGTCAGTACTTC.

The chain couples TRBV28 to TRBJ2-5; no firm D call. The DNA end is a closer match to TRBJ2-7, so the J assignment may be wrong. The CDR3 contains 14 residues. CDR1 is MDHEN, CDR2 SYDVKM, per germline. CDR3 nucleotides: TGTGCCAGCTATGACTCCACCCAGCCCTACGAGCAGTACTTC. Amino acids: CASYDSTQPYEQYF.

CDR3 sequence: CASSSPWGGRFSYNEQFF. CDR3 nucleotides: TGTGCCAGCAGTTCTCCGTGGGGCGGGAGATTCTCCTACAATGAGCAGTTCTTC. The chain joins TRBV28 to TRBJ2-1; 7 bases match TRBD2. This CDR3 contains 18 residues. Per germline, CDR1 MDHEN and CDR2 SYDVKM. J was trimmed by 0 bases and V by 4 bases; bases with no gene match: 12. Drawing the rest from reference TRBV28 and TRBJ2-1, the complete variable domain is DVKVTQSSRYLVKRTGEKVFLECVQDMDHENMFWYRQDPGLGLRLIYFSYDVKMKEKGDIPEGYSVSREKKERFSLILESASTNQTSMYLCASSSPWGGRFSYNEQFFGPGTRLTVL.

This chain joins TRBV19 and TRBJ2-7; possible D gene TRBD2, 5 bases. The germline V gene encodes CDR1 LNHDA and CDR2 SQIVND (reference sequence). The CDR3 covers 12 residues. V was shortened by 6 bases and J by 6 bases, with 12 bases between the two germline ends. Here the CDR3 reads CASSVAGLEQYF. Here the CDR3 DNA reads TGTGCCAGTAGCGTCGCGGGCCTCGAGCAGTACTTC.

The rearrangement joins TRBV5-1 to TRBJ2-2, with D unclear. Germline lookup yields CDR1 SGHRS and CDR2 YFSETQ. CDR3 length: 14 residues. The ends were cut back, 0 bases at V and 8 bases at J, with 11 bases in the middle. CDR3 in DNA: TGCGCCAGCAGCTTGGACGTTAGCCCGGGGGAGCTGTTTTTT. Translation gives CASSLDVSPGELFF. The whole variable domain, filled in from reference TRBV5-1 and TRBJ2-2, reads KAGVTQTPRYLIKTRGQQVTLSCSPISGHRSVSWYQQTPGQGLQFLFEYFSETQRNKGNFPGRFSGRQFSNSRSEMNVSTLELGDSALYLCASSLDVSPGELFFGEGSRLTVL.

This clone was seen once. J is TRBJ2-1 and V is TRBV28; TRBD1 matches at 7 bases. CDR3 length equals 14 residues. Germline-derived CDR1 and CDR2 are MDHEN and SYDVKM. J was trimmed by 4 bases and V by 6 bases; bases with no gene match: 6. This CDR3 is CASSPGQRYNEQFF. The CDR3 DNA is TGTGCCAGCAGCCCGGGACAGAGATACAATGAGCAGTTCTTC.

This rearrangement joins TRBV11-2 to TRBJ1-6; D gene unclear. The CDR3 consists of 13 residues. The V and J ends lost 1 base and 10 bases respectively, with 8 bases between them. The V gene's germline CDR1 is SGHAT and CDR2 FQNNGV. DNA for the CDR3: TGTGCCAGCAGCTTAGGAAGAGGATCACCCCTCCACTTT. Its protein is CASSLGRGSPLHF.